One sample yielded the 8 T cell receptor beta chains listed below, sequenced in a study of T cells in Graves' hyperthyroidism and ophthalmopathy. Amplified TCR beta CDR3 regions derived from RNA transcripts. Initially, a first-round RT-PCR of the TCR CDR3 employed the HTBI primer set. TCRdb re-called the multiplex PCR reads through MiXCR, storing one row per CDR3 protein. This sample yields 150,000 or so distinct CDR3 sequences, of which about 20% are seen a single time; roughly 73% belongs to the top ten. The sequencing sample was made of blood. The receptors were gathered from a woman in her 50s with Graves' hyperthyroidism that later progressed to Graves' ophthalmopathy.

This clonotype was counted many times. The rearrangement joins TRBV30 to TRBJ1-1; D gene uncertain. V was clipped by 2 bases and J by 1 base, with 8 bases between them. The CDR3 has 13 amino acids. The germline V gene has CDR1 GTSNPN and CDR2 SVGIG (reference sequence). CDR3 in amino acids: CAWSKGGNTEAFF. The CDR3 nucleotides are TGTGCCTGGAGTAAGGGCGGGAACACTGAAGCTTTCTTT.

This chain joins TRBV5-1 and TRBJ2-7, with 9 bases aligning to TRBD1. The V and J ends lost 4 bases and 2 bases, in that order; junction bases with no gene match: 7. Germline assignment: CDR1 SGHRS and CDR2 YFSETQ. CDR3 size: 15 residues. CDR3 in amino acids: CASSVSGTGTYEQYF. The CDR3 nucleotides are TGCGCCAGCAGCGTTTCCGGGACAGGGACCTACGAGCAGTACTTC.

This clonotype was seen many times. The chain has TRBV7-2 and TRBJ1-4, with D possibly matching TRBD1 (5 bases). Trimming shortened V by 6 bases and J by 3 bases, and 11 bases separated the two germline ends. The CDR3 is 14 amino acids. CDR1 and CDR2 (germline): SGHTA, FQGNSA. DNA for the CDR3: TGTGCCAGCAGACCAGGGTATTCTAATGAAAAACTGTTTTTT. It encodes CASRPGYSNEKLFF. The whole variable domain, remainder taken from reference TRBV7-2 and TRBJ1-4, is GAGVSQSPSNKVTEKGKDVELRCDPISGHTALYWYRQSLGQGLEFLIYFQGNSAPDKSGLPSDRFSAERTGGSVSTLTIQRTQQEDSAVYLCASRPGYSNEKLFFGSGTQLSVL.

The chain joins TRBV18 to TRBJ1-2, with 8 nucleotides matching TRBD1. J was trimmed by 2 bases and V by 4 bases; bases with no gene match: 12. This CDR3 is 17 amino acids long. The germline CDR1 and CDR2 sequences are KGHSH and LQKENI. The CDR3 loop reads CASSLRGAGQDNYGYTF. The DNA for the CDR3 is TGTGCCAGCTCACTGAGGGGAGCGGGACAGGACAACTATGGCTACACCTTC.

This clonotype was detected only once. A single base separates this from a much larger clone, so it may be a read error. J is TRBJ2-7 and V is TRBV20-1, with 10 bases aligning to TRBD1. The CDR3 sequence is 16 residues long. Germline V gene sequence: CDR1 DFQATT, CDR2 SNEGSKA (reference sequence). The CDR3 DNA is TGCAGTGCTAGCCCAGCGGGACAGGGGAAAGGCTACGAGCAGTGCTTC. Its protein is CSASPAGQGKGYEQCF.

The rearrangement uses TRBV7-3 and TRBJ2-5, with a tentative D call TRBD2 (6 bases). The V and J ends lost 2 bases and 5 bases respectively, with 18 bases between them. The CDR3 is 16 residues long. Germline V lookup: CDR1 SGHTA, CDR2 FQGTGA. The DNA of the CDR3 is TGTGCCAGCAGCTTAGAGGGACTCGGGGGTGGGGAGACCCAGTACTTC. It yields the protein CASSLEGLGGGETQYF.

There are a few counts of this clonotype. This chain uses TRBV6-1 with TRBJ2-2; TRBD2 agrees at 10 bases. The CDR3 contains 19 residues. Trimming at V came to 2 bases and at J to 6 bases, leaving 15 bases not matched to a gene. The germline V gene encodes CDR1 MNHNS and CDR2 SASEGT. CDR3 nucleotide sequence: TGTGCCAGCAGTGAAATCCCGATTTCTAGCGGGAGATCCCCCGGGGAGCTGTTTTTT. It encodes CASSEIPISSGRSPGELFF.

A note on this clonotype: This may be a read error: a much more frequent sequence differs by one nucleotide. The V gene is TRBV27, the J gene TRBJ1-2, with D hard to call. The CDR3 loop spans 11 amino acids. Germline CDR1 reads MNHEY; CDR2 reads SMNVEV (reference sequence). CDR3 loop: CASSNFNGYAF. The CDR3 DNA reads as TGTGCCAGCAGTAACTTCAATGGCTACGCCTTC.